These 9 T cell receptor beta chains were sequenced from one sample in a study of a mutant IDH1 vaccine in newly diagnosed glioma. Repertoires were generated with immunoSEQ multiplex PCR, while TCRdb's copy carries only in-frame clones and drops some. The sample includes some 29,000 clones, roughly 87% of them seen just once. The time point here: week 5, during vaccination. Doses of 300 ug of mutant IDH1 20-mer peptide were given with topical imiquimod. What these receptors recognize is not known. Specimen: peripheral blood mononuclear cells (PBMCs), collected from a glioma patient whose treatment included an IDH1 peptide vaccine. These receptors were taken from a woman aged 40 to 49 with glioma. Some clones in this sample may be carry-over from other donors' samples.

This clone has only one observation. CDR3 residues: CASLGQGATGELFF. The CDR3 DNA reads as TGCGCCAGCCTGGGACAGGGGGCGACCGGGGAGCTGTTTTTT. The chain links TRBV5-1 to TRBJ2-2; 12 bases line up with TRBD1. Germline V lookup: CDR1 SGHRS, CDR2 YFSETQ. The CDR3 has 14 residues. The trim removed 7 bases at V and 5 bases at J, leaving 3 bases unmatched.

V usage is TRBV28 and J usage is TRBJ1-2; D unresolved. V was shortened by 8 bases and J by 1 base, with 11 bases between the two germline ends. This CDR3 is built from 13 residues. CDR1 MDHEN and CDR2 SYDVKM come from the germline V gene. The CDR3 protein is CASLEGLNYGYTF. As DNA, the CDR3 is TGTGCCAGCCTTGAGGGCCTTAACTATGGCTACACCTTC.

This clone was seen once. This rearrangement joins TRBV7-9 to TRBJ2-1, with 10 positions matching TRBD2. This CDR3 has 14 residues. In germline, CDR1 is SEHNR, CDR2 FQNEAQ (reference sequence). J was trimmed by 5 bases and V by 7 bases; bases with no gene match: 5. The DNA for the CDR3 is TGTGCCAGCAAACCCGGGACTAGCGACAATGAGCAGTTCTTC. Protein product: CASKPGTSDNEQFF.

The chain carries TRBV19 and TRBJ1-6, with TRBD1 identical over 11 bases. Germline V CDR1 and CDR2: LNHDA, SQIVND (reference sequence). The trim removed 9 bases at V and 1 base at J, leaving 2 bases unmatched. This CDR3 is 15 amino acids long. The CDR3 DNA reads TGTGCCAGCAGGGACAGGGGGTCCTATAATTCACCCCTCCACTTT. It codes for CASRDRGSYNSPLHF.

This chain joins TRBV5-4 and TRBJ2-1; D gene uncertain. Germline assignment: CDR1 SGHNT and CDR2 YYREEE (reference sequence). The CDR3 has 13 residues. Trimming removed 2 bases from V and 3 bases from J, with 6 bases in between. The CDR3 DNA reads as TGTGCCAGCAGCTTCCCCGACTACAATGAGCAGTTCTTC. Its protein is CASSFPDYNEQFF.

V and J are TRBV19 and TRBJ2-6; TRBD1 aligns across 9 bases. The CDR3 covers 17 residues. The V segment lost 6 bases and the J segment 2 bases; nucleotides outside the gene matches: 8. Germline CDR1 reads LNHDA; CDR2 reads SQIVND (reference sequence). CDR3 DNA: TGTGCCAGTAGCCCGGGCAGGACAGGGGCTGGGGCCAACGTCCTGACTTTC. This encodes CASSPGRTGAGANVLTF. Filled out from reference TRBV19 and TRBJ2-6, the complete variable domain reads DGGITQSPKYLFRKEGQNVTLSCEQNLNHDAMYWYRQDPGQGLRLIYYSQIVNDFQKGDIAEGYSVSREKKESFPLTVTSAQKNPTAFYLCASSPGRTGAGANVLTFGAGSRLTVL.

The gene calls are TRBV6-6 and TRBJ2-1, with D possibly matching TRBD1 (6 bases). The CDR3 contains 13 residues. Trimming shortened V by 6 bases and J by 8 bases, and 14 bases separated the two germline ends. Germline lookup yields CDR1 MNHNY and CDR2 SVGAGI (reference sequence). This CDR3 reads CASSLQGFYEQFF. The DNA for the CDR3 is TGTGCCAGCAGCCTACAGGGTTTCTATGAGCAGTTCTTC.

This chain joins TRBV9 and TRBJ1-3, with unresolved D. The V gene's germline CDR1 is SGDLS and CDR2 YYNGEE. This CDR3 comprises 15 residues. Deletions cut 3 bases from V and 2 bases from J, with 12 bases between. Written as DNA, the CDR3 is TGTGCCAGCAGCGCCATTCCGAGGGCTGGAAACACCATATATTTT. Translating it yields CASSAIPRAGNTIYF.

This sequence joins TRBV19 and TRBJ2-1; 9 bases fit TRBD2. The V gene's germline CDR1 is LNHDA and CDR2 SQIVND (reference sequence). Losses at the gene ends were 5 bases for V and 2 bases for J; bases not matched to a gene: 13. The CDR3 length is 18 residues. In DNA form, the CDR3 reads TGTGCCAGTAGTGTTTCCGCCACCCTAGCGGGGCCCTACAATGAGCAGTTCTTC. Translated, it gives CASSVSATLAGPYNEQFF.